The rows below give T cell receptor beta chains drawn from one sample of a study of blood T cells in healthy people across ages. Each CDR3 protein is one row after TCRdb ran MiXCR on the 5' RACE reads. This table holds 950,000 to 1,200,000 distinct CDR3 sequences, 30% to 40% found once. The sequenced sample was blood. All receptors come from a man between 18 and 29 years old in good health. Both conserved end residues are part of each CDR3. Each record gives: clone size, V gene, D gene, J gene, CDR3 DNA, CDR3 protein. A D gene is named only where the DNA matches it firmly. The listing skips clone size in some rows; elsewhere it reads once, few, many or a size class.

clone size: few
V gene: TRBV29-1
D gene: .
J gene: TRBJ1-1
CDR3 DNA: TGCAGCGTTGATGAGGGGACTGAAGCTTTCTTT
CDR3 protein: CSVDEGTEAFF

clone size: few
V gene: TRBV3-1
D gene: .
J gene: TRBJ1-1
CDR3 DNA: TGTGCCAGCAGCCGGCCCGGACTCCTTAGGGCAGCTTTCTTT
CDR3 protein: CASSRPGLLRAAFF

clone size: few
V gene: TRBV5-1
D gene: .
J gene: TRBJ2-1
CDR3 DNA: TGCGCCAGCAGCTGGGTGCAGTACAATGAGCAGTTCTTC
CDR3 protein: CASSWVQYNEQFF

clone size: .
V gene: TRBV14
D gene: .
J gene: TRBJ1-3
CDR3 DNA: TGTGCCAGCAGCCAAGATGTTGGGGGTGCCGGAAACACCATATATTTT
CDR3 protein: CASSQDVGGAGNTIYF

clone size: few
V gene: TRBV11-2
D gene: .
J gene: TRBJ1-2
CDR3 DNA: TGTGCCAGCAGCCCCCAGTTGGAGGACTATGGCTACACCTTC
CDR3 protein: CASSPQLEDYGYTF

clone size: .
V gene: TRBV4-2
D gene: TRBD2
J gene: TRBJ2-7
CDR3 DNA: TGTGCCAGCAGCCAAGCTGTGACTAGCGGGATCAGGGGCTCCTACGAGCAGTACTTC
CDR3 protein: CASSQAVTSGIRGSYEQYF

clone size: .
V gene: TRBV12-3/TRBV12-4
D gene: .
J gene: TRBJ1-1
CDR3 DNA: TGTGCCAGCACCGGGGTCGTTCTCACCGCGAACACTGAAGCTTTCTTT
CDR3 protein: CASTGVVLTANTEAFF

clone size: .
V gene: TRBV9
D gene: .
J gene: TRBJ2-7
CDR3 DNA: TGTGCCAGCAGCGTAGGGTTAGAGAACAACAATGAGCAGTACTTC
CDR3 protein: CASSVGLENNNEQYF

clone size: few
V gene: TRBV5-5
D gene: .
J gene: TRBJ1-2
CDR3 DNA: TGTGCTAGCAGCTTTGGGGTCGGGAGGGATGGCTACACCTTC
CDR3 protein: CASSFGVGRDGYTF

clone size: .
V gene: TRBV7-2
D gene: .
J gene: TRBJ1-6
CDR3 DNA: TGTGCCAGCAGCTTAGTCCCAAAGGCAAGTTCACCCCTCCACTTT
CDR3 protein: CASSLVPKASSPLHF

clone size: few
V gene: TRBV20-1
D gene: .
J gene: TRBJ1-5
CDR3 DNA: TGCAGTGCTATCAGGCGGACAGCCCGCTATAGCAATCAGCCCCAGCATTTT
CDR3 protein: CSAIRRTARYSNQPQHF

clone size: .
V gene: TRBV6-5
D gene: .
J gene: TRBJ1-1
CDR3 DNA: TGTGCCAGCAGTTACTCGATCGGGAGGGCCCAAAACACTGAAGCTTTCTTT
CDR3 protein: CASSYSIGRAQNTEAFF

clone size: .
V gene: TRBV29-1
D gene: TRBD1
J gene: TRBJ1-4
CDR3 DNA: TGCAGCGCGCGGGACAGGCATAATGAAAAACTGTTTTTT
CDR3 protein: CSARDRHNEKLFF

clone size: .
V gene: TRBV7-2
D gene: TRBD1
J gene: TRBJ1-5
CDR3 DNA: TGTGCCAGCAGCCCCGACAGGGGACGACAGCCCCAGCATTTT
CDR3 protein: CASSPDRGRQPQHF

clone size: .
V gene: TRBV12-3/TRBV12-4
D gene: .
J gene: TRBJ2-3
CDR3 DNA: TGTGCCAGCAGTCCAAGGACTCGCACAGATACGCAGTATTTT
CDR3 protein: CASSPRTRTDTQYF

clone size: .
V gene: TRBV6-2/TRBV6-3
D gene: .
J gene: TRBJ2-1
CDR3 DNA: TGTGCCAGCAGTGCGCTCGGGTACAATGAGCAGTTCTTC
CDR3 protein: CASSALGYNEQFF

clone size: .
V gene: TRBV6-1
D gene: .
J gene: TRBJ2-5
CDR3 DNA: TGTGCCAGCAGCCCTCAGGGGCCAGAGACCCAGTACTTC
CDR3 protein: CASSPQGPETQYF

clone size: few
V gene: TRBV28
D gene: .
J gene: TRBJ1-5
CDR3 DNA: TGTGCCAGCAGCCGACACGCAGAGGGCAATCAGCCCCAGCATTTT
CDR3 protein: CASSRHAEGNQPQHF

clone size: many
V gene: TRBV7-9
D gene: .
J gene: TRBJ1-4
CDR3 DNA: TGTGCCAGCAGCTTAGGGGATGGAAATGAAAAACTGTTTTTT
CDR3 protein: CASSLGDGNEKLFF

clone size: .
V gene: TRBV2
D gene: TRBD1
J gene: TRBJ1-2
CDR3 DNA: TGTGCCAGCAGCCACAGGACAGGGGAGTATGGCTACACCTTC
CDR3 protein: CASSHRTGEYGYTF

clone size: few
V gene: TRBV29-1
D gene: .
J gene: TRBJ2-7
CDR3 DNA: TGCAGCGTTGAGACGACAGCATATCACGAGCAGTACTTC
CDR3 protein: CSVETTAYHEQYF

clone size: few
V gene: TRBV6-5
D gene: TRBD1
J gene: TRBJ1-4
CDR3 DNA: TGTGCCAGCAGTTCCAATCCAGGGGGGAATGAAAAACTGTTTTTT
CDR3 protein: CASSSNPGGNEKLFF

clone size: .
V gene: TRBV7-2
D gene: TRBD2
J gene: TRBJ2-2
CDR3 DNA: TGTGCCAGCAGCTTGACTAGCGGGGGATGGGGAACCGGGGAGCTGTTTTTT
CDR3 protein: CASSLTSGGWGTGELFF

clone size: few
V gene: TRBV6-2/TRBV6-3
D gene: .
J gene: TRBJ2-7
CDR3 DNA: TGTGCCAGCAGTTACGCCTCCTACGAGCAGTACTTC
CDR3 protein: CASSYASYEQYF

clone size: .
V gene: TRBV6-5
D gene: .
J gene: TRBJ2-5
CDR3 DNA: TGTGCCAGCGGTACCCGCCTAGCGTTGGAGACCCAGTACTTC
CDR3 protein: CASGTRLALETQYF